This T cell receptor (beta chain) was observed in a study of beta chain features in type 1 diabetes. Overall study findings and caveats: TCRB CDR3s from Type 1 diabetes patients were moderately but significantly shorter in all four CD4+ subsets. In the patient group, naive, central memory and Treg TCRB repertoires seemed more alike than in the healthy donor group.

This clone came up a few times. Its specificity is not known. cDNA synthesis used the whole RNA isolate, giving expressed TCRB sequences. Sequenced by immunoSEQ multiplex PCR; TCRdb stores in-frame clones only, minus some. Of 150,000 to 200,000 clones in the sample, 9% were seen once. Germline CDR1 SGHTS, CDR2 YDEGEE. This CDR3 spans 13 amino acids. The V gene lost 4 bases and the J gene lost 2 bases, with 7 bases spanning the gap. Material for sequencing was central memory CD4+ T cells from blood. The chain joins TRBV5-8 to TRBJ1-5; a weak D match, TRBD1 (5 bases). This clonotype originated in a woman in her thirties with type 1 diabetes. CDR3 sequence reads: CASSGRGNQPQHF. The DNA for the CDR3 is TGTGCCAGCAGCGGCAGGGGCAATCAGCCCCAGCATTTT.